Each of the 11 T cell receptor beta chains below was sequenced from the same sample in a study of blood T cell repertoires in COVID-19. The assay was immunoSEQ multiplex PCR, and TCRdb's table has in-frame clones only and misses some. This sample has about 250,000 clones, with just over 90% found just once. Material: PBMCs or T cells enriched from blood (not recorded which). The receptors here all came from a woman aged 18-29 years who had recovered from COVID-19.

CDR3 residues: CASQGQNYGYTF. In DNA, the CDR3 is TGTGCCAGTCAGGGACAGAACTATGGCTACACCTTC. This sequence joins TRBV19 and TRBJ1-2; TRBD1 aligns across 7 bases. Germline V gene sequence: CDR1 LNHDA, CDR2 SQIVND (reference sequence). The V segment lost 8 bases and the J segment 2 bases; nucleotides outside the gene matches: 2. This CDR3 comprises 12 residues.

This sequence joins TRBV4-1 and TRBJ2-2; 7 bases map to TRBD1. The V segment lost 2 bases and the J segment 7 bases; nucleotides outside the gene matches: 10. The CDR3 runs 16 residues. The germline CDR1 and CDR2 sequences are MGHRA and YSYEKL. Written as DNA, the CDR3 is TGCGCCAGCAGCCAACCTACCTCAGGGGGACACGGGGAGCTGTTTTTT. Its translation: CASSQPTSGGHGELFF.

The chain combines TRBV5-1 with TRBJ2-1, with TRBD2 identical over 10 bases. Germline assignment: CDR1 SGHRS and CDR2 YFSETQ. This CDR3 contains 16 residues. Trimming at V came to 0 bases and at J to 8 bases, leaving 8 bases not matched to a gene. The CDR3: CASSLEPGLALDEQFF. Here the CDR3 DNA reads TGCGCCAGCAGCTTGGAACCGGGACTAGCGTTGGATGAGCAGTTCTTC.

The V call is TRBV29-1, the J call TRBJ1-3, with 9 bases aligning to TRBD1. This CDR3 comprises 15 residues. The V and J ends lost 4 bases and 3 bases, in that order; junction bases with no gene match: 7. CDR1 is SQVTM, CDR2 ANQGSEA, per germline. The CDR3 DNA reads TGCAGCGTTGCCGCGGGGACAGGGATTGGAAACACCATATATTTT. The encoded protein is CSVAAGTGIGNTIYF.

This rearrangement joins TRBV12-3 or TRBV12-4 to TRBJ1-1, with D unclear. Trimming shortened V by 6 bases and J by 7 bases, and 9 bases separated the two germline ends. The length of the CDR3 is 11 residues. CDR3 sequence: CASSKIYEAFF. The DNA of the CDR3 is TGTGCCAGCAGCAAGATCTATGAAGCTTTCTTT.

This clone was found once. The rearrangement uses TRBV28 and TRBJ1-6; 8 bases fit TRBD1. V shed 7 bases and J 11 bases; nucleotides not matched to a gene: 10. The CDR3 covers 14 residues. Germline values: CDR1 MDHEN, CDR2 SYDVKM. DNA for the CDR3: TGTGCCAGCATAAGACAGGGGCTAAACACACCCCTCCACTTT. Protein sequence: CASIRQGLNTPLHF.

The chain carries TRBV9 and TRBJ1-2, with D hard to call. This CDR3 contains 15 residues. Deletions cut 2 bases from V and 0 bases from J, with 11 bases between. Germline CDR1 reads SGDLS; CDR2 reads YYNGEE. Written as DNA, the CDR3 is TGTGCCAGCAGCGTCGGCGGGCGCTCTAACTATGGCTACACCTTC. It is translated as CASSVGGRSNYGYTF.

CDR3 loop: CAISPSTSRDTGELFF. CDR3 DNA sequence: TGTGCCATCAGCCCCTCAACTAGTAGGGACACCGGGGAGCTGTTTTTT. The chain uses TRBV10-3 and TRBJ2-2; D possibly corresponds to TRBD2 (5 bases). CDR1 and CDR2 (germline): ENHRY, SYGVKD. The CDR3 is 16 residues long. Trimming left V 6 bases short and J 3 bases short, with 17 bases between.

This clone was observed a single time. The chain links TRBV28 to TRBJ2-7; TRBD1 agrees at 8 bases. The CDR3 length is 15 residues. Germline V gives CDR1 MDHEN, CDR2 SYDVKM. Losses at the gene ends were 2 bases for V and 4 bases for J; bases not matched to a gene: 7. As DNA, the CDR3 is TGTGCCAGCAGTTTAATGCAGGGGGCGGATTACGAGCAGTACTTC. Protein sequence: CASSLMQGADYEQYF.

The V call is TRBV24-1, the J call TRBJ1-5; D possibly corresponds to TRBD1 (6 bases). Looked up from germline, CDR1 is KGHDR and CDR2 is SFDVKD. V lost 4 bases to trimming and J lost 7 bases, with 16 bases between them. CDR3 length: 15 amino acids. The CDR3: CATSDGGGTGQPQHF. Here the CDR3 DNA reads TGTGCCACCAGTGACGGTGGGGGCACTGGGCAGCCCCAGCATTTT.

The chain carries TRBV6-1 and TRBJ1-1, with TRBD1 matching over 9 bases. The CDR3 length is 18 residues. Germline V gene sequence: CDR1 MNHNS, CDR2 SASEGT. The V gene end was trimmed by 4 bases and the J gene end by 3 bases; junction bases not matched to a gene: 15. The CDR3 spells CASSAWPGQGKLDTEAFF. CDR3 coding DNA: TGTGCCAGCAGTGCCTGGCCGGGACAGGGTAAATTGGACACTGAAGCTTTCTTT.